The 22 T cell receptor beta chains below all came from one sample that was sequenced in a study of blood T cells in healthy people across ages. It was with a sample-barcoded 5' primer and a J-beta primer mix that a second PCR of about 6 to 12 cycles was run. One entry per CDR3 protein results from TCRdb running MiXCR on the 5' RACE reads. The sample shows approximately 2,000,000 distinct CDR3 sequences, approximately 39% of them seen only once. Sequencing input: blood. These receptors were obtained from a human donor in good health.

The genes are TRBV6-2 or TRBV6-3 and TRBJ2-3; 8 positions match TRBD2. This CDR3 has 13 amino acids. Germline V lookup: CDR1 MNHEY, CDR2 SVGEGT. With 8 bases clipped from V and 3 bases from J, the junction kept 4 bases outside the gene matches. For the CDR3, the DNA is TGTGCCAGCCTCGGGACTAGTACAGATACGCAGTATTTT. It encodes CASLGTSTDTQYF.

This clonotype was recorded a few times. CDR3 amino acids: CSAREFRDRVAKNIQYF. The CDR3 nucleotides are TGCAGTGCTAGAGAGTTCCGGGACAGAGTAGCCAAAAACATTCAGTACTTC. The rearrangement joins TRBV20-1 to TRBJ2-4; 7 bases are shared with TRBD1. There are 17 residues in the CDR3. From germline, CDR1 is DFQATT and CDR2 SNEGSKA (reference sequence). The J segment lost 0 bases and the V segment lost 0 bases, leaving 8 bases of the junction unmatched.

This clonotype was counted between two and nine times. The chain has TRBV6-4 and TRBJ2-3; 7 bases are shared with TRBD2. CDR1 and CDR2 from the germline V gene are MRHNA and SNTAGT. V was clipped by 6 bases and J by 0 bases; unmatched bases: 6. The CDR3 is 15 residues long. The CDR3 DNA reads TGTGCCAGCAGCGTGAATAGCGGGAGCACAGATACGCAGTATTTT. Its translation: CASSVNSGSTDTQYF.

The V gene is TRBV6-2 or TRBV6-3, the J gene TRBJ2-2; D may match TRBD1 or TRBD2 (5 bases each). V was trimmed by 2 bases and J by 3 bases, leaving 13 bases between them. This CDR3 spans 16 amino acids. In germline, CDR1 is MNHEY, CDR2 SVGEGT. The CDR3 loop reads CASSYGWLGDTGELFF. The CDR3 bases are TGTGCCAGCAGTTACGGATGGCTGGGGGACACCGGGGAGCTGTTTTTT.

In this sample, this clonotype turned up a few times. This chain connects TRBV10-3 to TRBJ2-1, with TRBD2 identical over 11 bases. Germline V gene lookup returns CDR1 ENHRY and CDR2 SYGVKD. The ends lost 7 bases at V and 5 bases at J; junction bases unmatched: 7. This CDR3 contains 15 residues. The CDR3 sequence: CAITLGLAANNEQFF. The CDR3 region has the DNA TGTGCCATCACCCTGGGACTAGCGGCTAACAATGAGCAGTTCTTC.

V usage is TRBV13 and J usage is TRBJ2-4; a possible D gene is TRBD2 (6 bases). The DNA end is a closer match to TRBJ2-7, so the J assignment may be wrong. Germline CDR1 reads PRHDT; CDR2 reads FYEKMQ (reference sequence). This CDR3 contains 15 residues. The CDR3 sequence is CASSLDAGRSYEQYF. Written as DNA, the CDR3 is TGTGCCAGCAGCTTAGACGCGGGAAGGAGCTACGAGCAGTACTTC.

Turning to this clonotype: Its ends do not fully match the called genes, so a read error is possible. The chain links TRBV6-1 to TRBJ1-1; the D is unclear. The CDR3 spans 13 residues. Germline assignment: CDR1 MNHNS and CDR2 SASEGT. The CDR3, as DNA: TGTACTACACTGGGAGAGATATACACTGAAGCTGTCTTT. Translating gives CTTLGEIYTEAVF.

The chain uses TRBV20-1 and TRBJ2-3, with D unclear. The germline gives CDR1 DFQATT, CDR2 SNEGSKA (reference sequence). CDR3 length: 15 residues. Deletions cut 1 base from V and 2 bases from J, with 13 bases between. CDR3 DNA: TGCAGTGCTAGAGCCATCCGGGCCAACACAGATACGCAGTATTTT. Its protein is CSARAIRANTDTQYF.

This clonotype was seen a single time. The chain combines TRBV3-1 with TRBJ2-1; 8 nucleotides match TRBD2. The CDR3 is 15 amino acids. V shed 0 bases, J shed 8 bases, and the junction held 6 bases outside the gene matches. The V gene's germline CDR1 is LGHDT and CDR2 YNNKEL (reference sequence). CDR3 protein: CASSQDRGGWDEQFF. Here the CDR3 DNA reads TGTGCCAGCAGCCAAGATCGGGGGGGCTGGGATGAGCAGTTCTTC.

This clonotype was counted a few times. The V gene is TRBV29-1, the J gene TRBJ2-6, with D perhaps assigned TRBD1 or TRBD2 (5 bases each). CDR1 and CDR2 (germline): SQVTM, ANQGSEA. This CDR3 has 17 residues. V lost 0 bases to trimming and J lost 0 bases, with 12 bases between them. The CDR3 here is CSVEEWDDRSGANVLTF. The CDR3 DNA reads TGCAGCGTTGAAGAGTGGGACGACCGCTCTGGGGCCAACGTCCTGACTTTC.

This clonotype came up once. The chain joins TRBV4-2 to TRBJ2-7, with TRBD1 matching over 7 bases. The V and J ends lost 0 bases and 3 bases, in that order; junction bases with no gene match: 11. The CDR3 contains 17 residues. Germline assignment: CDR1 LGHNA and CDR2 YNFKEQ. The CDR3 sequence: CASSQDKLASGGYEQYF. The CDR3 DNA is TGTGCCAGCAGCCAAGATAAACTGGCGTCAGGGGGCTACGAGCAGTACTTC.

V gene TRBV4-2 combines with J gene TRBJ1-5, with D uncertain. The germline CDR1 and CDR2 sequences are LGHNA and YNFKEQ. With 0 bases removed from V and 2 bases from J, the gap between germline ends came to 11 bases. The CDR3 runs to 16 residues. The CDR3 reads CASSQELNGGNQPQHF. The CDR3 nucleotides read TGTGCCAGCAGCCAAGAGTTGAACGGTGGCAATCAGCCCCAGCATTTT.

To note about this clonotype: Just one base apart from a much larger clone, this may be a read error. For the CDR3, the DNA is TGTGCCAACAGCCAAGAAGGAGTGGCGGCGGGCACAGATACGCAGTATTTT. Its translation: CANSQEGVAAGTDTQYF. The chain uses TRBV4-2 and TRBJ2-3; no definite D call. The germline gives CDR1 LGHNA, CDR2 YNFKEQ. The CDR3 contains 17 residues.

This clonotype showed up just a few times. DNA for the CDR3: TGTGCCAGCAGCCCCTACAAGGGGACAGGGAATCGGGGAGAGACCCAGTACTTC. This gives the protein CASSPYKGTGNRGETQYF. The V and J genes are TRBV3-1 and TRBJ2-5, with 9 bases lining up with TRBD1. This CDR3 region has 18 residues. J lost 4 bases, V lost 4 bases, and 16 bases had no gene match. CDR1 and CDR2 (germline): LGHDT, YNNKEL (reference sequence).

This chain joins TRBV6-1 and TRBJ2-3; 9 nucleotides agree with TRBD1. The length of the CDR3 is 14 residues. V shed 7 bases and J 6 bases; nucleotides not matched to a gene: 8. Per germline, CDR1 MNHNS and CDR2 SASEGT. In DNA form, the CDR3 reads TGTGCCAGCAACACCGGGACAGGGACGGATACGCAGTATTTT. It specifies CASNTGTGTDTQYF.

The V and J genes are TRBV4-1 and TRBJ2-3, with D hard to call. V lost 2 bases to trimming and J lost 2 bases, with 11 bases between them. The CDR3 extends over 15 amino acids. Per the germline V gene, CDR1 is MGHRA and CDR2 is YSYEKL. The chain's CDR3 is CASSQKYTYTDTQYF. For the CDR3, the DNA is TGCGCCAGCAGCCAAAAGTATACTTACACAGATACGCAGTATTTT.

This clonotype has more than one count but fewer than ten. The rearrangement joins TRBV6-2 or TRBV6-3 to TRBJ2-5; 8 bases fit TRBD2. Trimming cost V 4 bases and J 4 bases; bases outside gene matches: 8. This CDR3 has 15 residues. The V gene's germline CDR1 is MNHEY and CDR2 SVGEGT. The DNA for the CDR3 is TGTGCCAGCAGTTCCGCAGCGGGGGTCAGAGAGACCCAGTACTTC. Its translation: CASSSAAGVRETQYF.

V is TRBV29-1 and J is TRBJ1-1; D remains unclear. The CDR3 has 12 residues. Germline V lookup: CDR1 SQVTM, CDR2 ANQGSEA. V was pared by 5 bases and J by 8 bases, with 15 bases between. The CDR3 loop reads CSVWGTSGEAFF. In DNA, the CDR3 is TGCAGCGTTTGGGGAACCAGTGGGGAAGCTTTCTTT.

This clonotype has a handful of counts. CDR3 DNA: TGTGCCAGCAGTTTAACCAGGGCCCTGAACTATGGCTACACCTTC. Its translation is CASSLTRALNYGYTF. This chain links TRBV12-3 or TRBV12-4 with TRBJ1-2; D may be TRBD1 (5 bases). This CDR3 is 15 amino acids long. Trimming left V 2 bases short and J 2 bases short, with 12 bases between.

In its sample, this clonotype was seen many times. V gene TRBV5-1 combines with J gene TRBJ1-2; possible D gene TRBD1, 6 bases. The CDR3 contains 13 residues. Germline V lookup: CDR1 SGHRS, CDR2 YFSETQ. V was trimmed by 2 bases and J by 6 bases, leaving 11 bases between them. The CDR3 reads CASSLQGGDGYTF. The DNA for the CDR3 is TGCGCCAGCAGCTTACAGGGCGGTGATGGCTACACCTTC.

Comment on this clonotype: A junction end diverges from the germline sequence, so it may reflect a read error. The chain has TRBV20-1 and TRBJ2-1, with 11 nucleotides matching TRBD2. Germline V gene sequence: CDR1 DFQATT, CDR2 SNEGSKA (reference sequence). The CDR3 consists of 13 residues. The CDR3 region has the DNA TGCGGTGCTAGCGGGGGGAACTACAATGAGCAGTTCTTC. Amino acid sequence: CGASGGNYNEQFF.

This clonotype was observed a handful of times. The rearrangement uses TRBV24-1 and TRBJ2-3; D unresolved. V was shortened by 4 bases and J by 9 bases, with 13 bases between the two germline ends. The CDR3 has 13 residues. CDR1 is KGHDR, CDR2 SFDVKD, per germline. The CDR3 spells CATSDGPMETQYF. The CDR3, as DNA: TGTGCCACCAGTGACGGGCCGATGGAAACGCAGTATTTT.